This T cell receptor (beta chain) came from a study of regulatory T cells in long-lasting Graves disease. This clonotype appeared many times. The authors built TCR beta libraries using iRepertoire HTBI primers and Arm-PCR of CDR3 regions. A single record per CDR3 protein comes from TCRdb applying MiXCR to the multiplex PCR reads. Of about 540,000 distinct CDR3 sequences in the sample, about 13% were seen once. The V end lost 3 bases, the J end lost 0 bases, and 12 bases lay between the germline ends. This CDR3 contains 14 residues. CDR1 is SQVTM and CDR2 is ANQGSEA in the germline V gene. The time point: newly diagnosed GD, antithyroid drugs for less than 3 months. From RNA extracted from PBMCs, the TCR library was made. The sample also formed part of further work on T cells in Graves' hyperthyroidism and ophthalmopathy. From that study: Thyroid ultrasound, orbital computed tomography, clinical symptoms, and serum thyroxine and TRAb underpinned diagnoses. When the TCR CDR3 underwent first-round RT-PCR, the HTBI primer set was used. Most clonotypes expanded in thyroid above 0.001 were likewise present in blood.

The chain joins TRBV29-1 to TRBJ2-7; D gene unclear. The TCR was taken from a man younger than 40 with Graves disease. The sequenced sample was peripheral blood mononuclear cells (PBMCs), obtained at new diagnosis, from a patient treated with antithyroid drugs. CDR3 bases: TGCAGCGTTGACTTTCCTAACCCCTCCTACGAGCAGTACTTC. Protein sequence: CSVDFPNPSYEQYF.